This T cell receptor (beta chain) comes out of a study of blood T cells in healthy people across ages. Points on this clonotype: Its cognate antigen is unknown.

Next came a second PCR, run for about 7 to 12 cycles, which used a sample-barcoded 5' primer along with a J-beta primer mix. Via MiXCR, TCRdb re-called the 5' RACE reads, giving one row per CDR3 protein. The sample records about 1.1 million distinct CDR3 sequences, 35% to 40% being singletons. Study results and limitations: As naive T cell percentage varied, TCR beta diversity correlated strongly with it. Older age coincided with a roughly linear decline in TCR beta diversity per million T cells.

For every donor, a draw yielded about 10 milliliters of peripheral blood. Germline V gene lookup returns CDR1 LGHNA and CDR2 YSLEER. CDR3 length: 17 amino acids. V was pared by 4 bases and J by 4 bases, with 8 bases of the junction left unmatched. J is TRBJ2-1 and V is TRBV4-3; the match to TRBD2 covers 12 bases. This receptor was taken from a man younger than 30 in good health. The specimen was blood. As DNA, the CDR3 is TGCGCCAGCAGCCGTAGACTAGCGGGAGCCGTTTACAATGAGCAGTTCTTC. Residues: CASSRRLAGAVYNEQFF.